A selection of T cell receptor beta chains follows, all from one sample in a study of blood T cell repertoires in COVID-19. Sequencing was performed with immunoSEQ multiplex PCR; in TCRdb, only in-frame clones are kept and a portion is missing. The repertoire holds 150,000 to 200,000 clones, with roughly 80% as singletons. The material sequenced was peripheral blood. All receptors derive from a man in his sixties with acute or convalescent COVID-19. The CDR3 runs from the conserved cysteine through the conserved F or W. The order of the fields is CDR3 length, J gene, V gene, clone size, D gene, CDR3 protein, CDR3 DNA. A D gene is named only where the DNA matches it firmly. Clone size appears in some rows only: once, few, many, or a class for an expanded clone.

>16|TRBJ2-7|TRBV18|.|.
CASSLGARGRSSEQYF
TGTGCCAGCTCACTGGGGGCCAGGGGACGGTCGAGTGAGCAGTACTTC
>14|TRBJ1-1|TRBV11-1|.|TRBD1
CASSSTGGVTEAFF
TGTGCCAGCAGCTCAACAGGGGGTGTCACTGAAGCTTTCTTT
>13|TRBJ1-1|TRBV6-2/TRBV6-3|.|.
CASSYAVNTEAFF
TGTGCCAGCAGTTACGCAGTGAACACTGAAGCTTTCTTT
>13|TRBJ1-4|TRBV25-1|.|TRBD1
CASSEDRIEKLFF
TGTGCCAGCAGTGAGGACAGGATTGAAAAACTGTTTTTT
>16|TRBJ2-3|TRBV7-2|.|.
CASSSLPGAFTDTQYF
TGTGCCAGCAGCTCGCTCCCAGGGGCCTTCACAGATACGCAGTATTTT
>15|TRBJ1-6|TRBV7-8|.|.
CASSLLGRGNSPLHF
TGTGCCAGCAGCTTACTGGGGAGGGGAAATTCACCCCTCCACTTT
>18|TRBJ2-3|TRBV7-3|.|TRBD2
CASSLILAGGLVADTQYF
TGTGCCAGCAGCTTAATTCTAGCGGGGGGGCTGGTGGCAGATACGCAGTATTTT
>14|TRBJ2-1|TRBV6-4|.|TRBD1
CASSEDRVGNEQFF
TGTGCCAGCAGCGAGGACAGGGTGGGGAATGAGCAGTTCTTC
>15|TRBJ2-1|TRBV2|.|TRBD1
CASSTGTGLYNEQFF
TGTGCCAGCAGCACCGGGACAGGGCTATACAATGAGCAGTTCTTC
>13|TRBJ2-5|TRBV2|.|TRBD2
CASSSGTSGGQYF
TGTGCCAGCAGTTCAGGGACTAGCGGGGGGCAGTACTTC
>15|TRBJ2-2|TRBV15|once|.
CATATDRFNTGELFF
TGTGCCACCGCTACCGACAGATTCAACACCGGGGAGCTGTTTTTT
>15|TRBJ1-2|TRBV7-2|.|.
CASSFGQLSERGYTF
TGTGCCAGCAGCTTTGGACAATTATCTGAACGTGGCTACACCTTC
>14|TRBJ1-2|TRBV20-1|.|TRBD1
CSASEGQGAHGYTF
TGCAGTGCTAGTGAAGGACAGGGGGCGCATGGCTACACCTTC
>14|TRBJ1-2|TRBV9|once|.
CASSVAGGSYGYTF
TGTGCCAGCAGCGTAGCCGGGGGGTCCTATGGCTACACCTTC
>17|TRBJ2-2|TRBV3-1/TRBV3-2|few|.
CASSQGSGTHNTGELFF
TGTGCCAGCAGCCAAGGTTCAGGGACACATAACACCGGGGAGCTGTTTTTT
>15|TRBJ2-7|TRBV18|.|.
CASSKLGEYPYEQYF
TGTGCCAGCTCAAAACTCGGGGAATATCCCTACGAGCAGTACTTC
>15|TRBJ1-5|TRBV19|few|.
CASSMIWAVNQPQHF
TGTGCCAGTAGTATGATTTGGGCCGTTAATCAGCCCCAGCATTTT
>16|TRBJ2-1|TRBV3-1/TRBV3-2|.|.
CASSPQEELPYNEQFF
TGTGCCAGCAGCCCTCAAGAGGAGCTCCCCTACAATGAGCAGTTCTTC
>13|TRBJ1-1|TRBV6-5|.|TRBD1
CASSYGDSTEAFF
TGTGCCAGCAGTTACGGGGACAGCACTGAAGCTTTCTTT
>14|TRBJ1-2|TRBV5-1|few|TRBD1
CASSAGTGNNGYTF
TGCGCCAGCAGCGCGGGGACAGGGAATAATGGCTACACCTTC
>13|TRBJ1-2|TRBV12-3/TRBV12-4|few|.
CASSLKGIYGYTF
TGTGCCAGCAGTTTAAAGGGGATCTATGGCTACACCTTC
>14|TRBJ2-1|TRBV30|.|TRBD2
CAWSGGGVLNEQFF
TGTGCCTGGAGTGGCGGGGGGGTTCTCAATGAGCAGTTCTTC
>15|TRBJ1-3|TRBV6-5|.|.
CASRGQFSSGNTIYF
TGTGCCAGCAGAGGACAGTTCAGCTCTGGAAACACCATATATTTT
>13|TRBJ1-1|TRBV7-2|.|TRBD1
CASSSGQGSRAFF
TGTGCCAGCAGCTCCGGACAGGGTTCACGGGCTTTCTTT
>12|TRBJ1-1|TRBV7-9|once|.
CASSLGQFEAFF
TGTGCCAGCAGCCTCGGACAGTTTGAAGCTTTCTTT
>14|TRBJ2-3|TRBV18|.|TRBD1
CASSPKTGGDTQYF
TGTGCCAGCTCACCAAAGACAGGGGGGGATACGCAGTATTTT
>14|TRBJ1-6|TRBV6-2/TRBV6-3|.|TRBD1
CASSYGDSNSPLHF
TGTGCCAGCAGTTACGGGGACAGTAATTCACCCCTCCACTTT
>13|TRBJ1-4|TRBV3-1/TRBV3-2|.|.
CASRRGEMKKLFF
TGTGCCAGCCGGCGGGGGGAGATGAAGAAACTGTTTTTT